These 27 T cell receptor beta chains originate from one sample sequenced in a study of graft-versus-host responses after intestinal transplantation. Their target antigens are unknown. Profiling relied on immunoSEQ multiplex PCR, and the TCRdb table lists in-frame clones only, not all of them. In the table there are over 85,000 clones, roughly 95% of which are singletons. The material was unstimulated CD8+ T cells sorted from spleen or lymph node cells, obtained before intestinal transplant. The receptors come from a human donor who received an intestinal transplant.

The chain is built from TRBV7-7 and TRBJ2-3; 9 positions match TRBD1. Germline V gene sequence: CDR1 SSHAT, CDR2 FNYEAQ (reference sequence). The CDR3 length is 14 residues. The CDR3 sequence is CATTGTGGGDTQYF. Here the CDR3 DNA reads TGTGCTACTACCGGCACAGGGGGCGGAGATACGCAGTATTTT.

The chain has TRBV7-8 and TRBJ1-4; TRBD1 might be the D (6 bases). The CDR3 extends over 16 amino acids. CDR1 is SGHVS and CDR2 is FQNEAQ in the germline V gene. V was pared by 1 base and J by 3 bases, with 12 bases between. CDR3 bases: TGTGCCAGCAGCTTAGAGATGGCAGGGGCTAATGAAAAACTGTTTTTT. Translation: CASSLEMAGANEKLFF. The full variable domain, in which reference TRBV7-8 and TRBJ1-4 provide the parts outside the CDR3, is GAGVSQSPRYKVAKRGQDVALRCDPISGHVSLFWYQQALGQGPEFLTYFQNEAQLDKSGLPSDRFFAERPEGSVSTLKIQRTQQEDSAVYLCASSLEMAGANEKLFFGSGTQLSVL.

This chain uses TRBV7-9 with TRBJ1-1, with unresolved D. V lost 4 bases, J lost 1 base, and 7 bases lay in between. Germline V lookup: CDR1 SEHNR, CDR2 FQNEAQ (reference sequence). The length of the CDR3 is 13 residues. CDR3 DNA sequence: TGTGCCAGCAGCTCACTGAAGAACACTGAAGCTTTCTTT. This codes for CASSSLKNTEAFF.

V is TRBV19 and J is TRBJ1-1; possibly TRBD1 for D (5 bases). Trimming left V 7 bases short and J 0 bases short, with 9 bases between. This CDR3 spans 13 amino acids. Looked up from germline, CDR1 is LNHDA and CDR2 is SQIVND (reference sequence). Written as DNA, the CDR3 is TGTGCCAGTACGGCAGGGCTGAACACTGAAGCTTTCTTT. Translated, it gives CASTAGLNTEAFF.

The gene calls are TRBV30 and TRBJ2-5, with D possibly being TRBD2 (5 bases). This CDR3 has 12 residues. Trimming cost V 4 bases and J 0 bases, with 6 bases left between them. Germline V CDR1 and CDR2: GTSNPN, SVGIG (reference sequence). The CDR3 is CAWNGDQETQYF. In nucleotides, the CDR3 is TGTGCCTGGAACGGGGACCAAGAGACCCAGTACTTC. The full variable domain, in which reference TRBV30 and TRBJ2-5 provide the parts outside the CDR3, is SQTIHQWPATLVQPVGSPLSLECTVEGTSNPNLYWYRQAAGRGLQLLFYSVGIGQISSEVPQNLSASRPQDRQFILSSKKLLLSDSGFYLCAWNGDQETQYFGPGTRLLVL.

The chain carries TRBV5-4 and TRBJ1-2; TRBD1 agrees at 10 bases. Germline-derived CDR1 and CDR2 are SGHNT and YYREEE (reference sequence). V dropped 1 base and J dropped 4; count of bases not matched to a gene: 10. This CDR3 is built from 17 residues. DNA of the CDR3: TGTGCCAGCAGCTTGTGGGGAGGGACAGGGGCGGGCTATGGCTACACCTTC. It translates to CASSLWGGTGAGYGYTF.

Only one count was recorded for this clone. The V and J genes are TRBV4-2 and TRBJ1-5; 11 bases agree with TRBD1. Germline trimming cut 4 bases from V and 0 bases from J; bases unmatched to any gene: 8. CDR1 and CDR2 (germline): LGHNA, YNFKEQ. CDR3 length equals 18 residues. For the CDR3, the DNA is TGTGCCAGCAGCCTCCTTTGGACAGGGGGCGGTAGCAATCAGCCCCAGCATTTT. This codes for CASSLLWTGGGSNQPQHF.

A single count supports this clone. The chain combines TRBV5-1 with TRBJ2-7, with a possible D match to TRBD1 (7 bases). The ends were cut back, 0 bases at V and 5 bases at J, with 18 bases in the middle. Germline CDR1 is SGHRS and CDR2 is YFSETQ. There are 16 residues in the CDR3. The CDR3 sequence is CASSLAGGGSEDEQYF. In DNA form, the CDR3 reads TGCGCCAGCAGCTTGGCCGGAGGGGGCTCGGAAGACGAGCAGTACTTC.

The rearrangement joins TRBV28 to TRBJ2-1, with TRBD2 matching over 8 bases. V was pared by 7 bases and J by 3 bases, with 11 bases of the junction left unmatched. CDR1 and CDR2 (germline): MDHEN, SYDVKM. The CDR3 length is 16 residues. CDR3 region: CASTPGPGLDYNEQFF. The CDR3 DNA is TGTGCCAGCACCCCTGGCCCGGGACTAGACTACAATGAGCAGTTCTTC.

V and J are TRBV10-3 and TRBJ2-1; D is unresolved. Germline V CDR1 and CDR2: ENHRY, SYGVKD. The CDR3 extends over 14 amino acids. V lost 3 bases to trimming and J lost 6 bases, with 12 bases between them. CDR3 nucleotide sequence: TGTGCCATCAGTGACCCCCCTAGTAGCAATGAGCAGTTCTTC. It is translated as CAISDPPSSNEQFF.

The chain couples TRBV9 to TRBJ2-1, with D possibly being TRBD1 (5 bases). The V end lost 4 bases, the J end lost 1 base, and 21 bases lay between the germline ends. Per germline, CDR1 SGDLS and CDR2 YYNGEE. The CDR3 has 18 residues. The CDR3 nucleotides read TGTGCCAGCAGCCCGTCAGGTTCCAGGGTTGGGTCCTACAATGAGCAGTTCTTC. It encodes CASSPSGSRVGSYNEQFF.

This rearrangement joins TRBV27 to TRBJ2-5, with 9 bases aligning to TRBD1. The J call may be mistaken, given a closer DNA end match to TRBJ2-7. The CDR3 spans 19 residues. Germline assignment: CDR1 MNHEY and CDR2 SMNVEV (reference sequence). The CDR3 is CASSHGVGKTGGIPYEQYF. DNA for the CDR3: TGTGCCAGCAGCCACGGTGTGGGGAAGACAGGGGGAATTCCCTACGAGCAGTACTTC.

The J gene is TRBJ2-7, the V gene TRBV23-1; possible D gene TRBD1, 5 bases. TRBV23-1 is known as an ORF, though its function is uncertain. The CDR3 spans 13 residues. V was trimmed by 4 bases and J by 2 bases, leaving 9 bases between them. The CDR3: CASSRGQTYEQYF. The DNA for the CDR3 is TGCGCCAGCAGTCGAGGACAAACCTACGAGCAGTACTTC.

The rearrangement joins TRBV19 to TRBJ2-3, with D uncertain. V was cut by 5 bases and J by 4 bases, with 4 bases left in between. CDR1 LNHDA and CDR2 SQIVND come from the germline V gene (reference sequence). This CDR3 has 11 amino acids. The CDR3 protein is CASSASDTQYF. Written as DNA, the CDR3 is TGTGCCAGTAGTGCCTCAGATACGCAGTATTTT.

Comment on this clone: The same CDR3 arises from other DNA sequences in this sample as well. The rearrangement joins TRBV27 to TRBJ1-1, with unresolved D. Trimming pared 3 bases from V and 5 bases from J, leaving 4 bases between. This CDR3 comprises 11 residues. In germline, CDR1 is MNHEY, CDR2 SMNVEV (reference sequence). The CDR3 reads CASSLGTEAFF. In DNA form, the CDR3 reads TGTGCCAGCAGTTTGGGGACTGAAGCTTTCTTT.

The chain's CDR3 is CASSLLGIAGGKWDEQFF. The CDR3 region has the DNA TGTGCCAGCAGTTTACTTGGGATAGCGGGAGGGAAGTGGGATGAGCAGTTCTTC. The rearrangement uses TRBV27 and TRBJ2-1, with TRBD2 matching 11 bases. CDR3 size: 18 residues. V trimming: 2 bases; J trimming: 8 bases; junction bases outside the gene matches: 14. Germline V gene lookup returns CDR1 MNHEY and CDR2 SMNVEV (reference sequence).

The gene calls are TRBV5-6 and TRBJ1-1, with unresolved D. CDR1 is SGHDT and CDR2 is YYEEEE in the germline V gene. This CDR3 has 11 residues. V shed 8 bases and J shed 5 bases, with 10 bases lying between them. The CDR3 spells CASAGRTEAFF. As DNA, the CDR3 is TGTGCCAGTGCCGGGCGAACTGAAGCTTTCTTT.

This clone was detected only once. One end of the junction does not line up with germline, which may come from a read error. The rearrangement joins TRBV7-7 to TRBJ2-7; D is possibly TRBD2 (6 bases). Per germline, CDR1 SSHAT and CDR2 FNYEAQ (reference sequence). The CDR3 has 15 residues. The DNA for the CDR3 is TGTGCTAGCAGCTTAGCATCAGGCGGGACCTACGAGCAGTACTTC. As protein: CASSLASGGTYEQYF.

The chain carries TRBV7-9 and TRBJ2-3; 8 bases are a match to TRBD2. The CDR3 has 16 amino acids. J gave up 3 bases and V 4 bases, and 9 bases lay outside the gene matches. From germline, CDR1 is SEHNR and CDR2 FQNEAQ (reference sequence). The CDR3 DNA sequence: TGTGCCAGCAGCTCGCGAAGCGGGAGAGGGACAGATACGCAGTATTTT. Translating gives CASSSRSGRGTDTQYF.

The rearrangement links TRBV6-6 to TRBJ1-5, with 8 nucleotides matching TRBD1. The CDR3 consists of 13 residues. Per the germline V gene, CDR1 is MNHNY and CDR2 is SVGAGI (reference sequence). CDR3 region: CSNGQGGNQPQHF. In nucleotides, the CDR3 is TGTTCTAACGGACAGGGAGGCAATCAGCCCCAGCATTTT.

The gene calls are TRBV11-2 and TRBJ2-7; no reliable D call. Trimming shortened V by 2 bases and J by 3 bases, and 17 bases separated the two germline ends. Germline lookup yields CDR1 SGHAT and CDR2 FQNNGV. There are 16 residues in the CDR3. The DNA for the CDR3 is TGTGCCAGCAGCTTATATGAAGGGAATCTAGTCTACGAGCAGTACTTC. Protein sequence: CASSLYEGNLVYEQYF.

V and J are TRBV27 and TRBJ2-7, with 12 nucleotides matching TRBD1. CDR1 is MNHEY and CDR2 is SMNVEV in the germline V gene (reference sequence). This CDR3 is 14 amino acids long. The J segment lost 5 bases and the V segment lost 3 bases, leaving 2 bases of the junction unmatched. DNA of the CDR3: TGTGCCAGCAGTTTCGGGACAGGGGGCAACGAGCAGTACTTC. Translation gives CASSFGTGGNEQYF.

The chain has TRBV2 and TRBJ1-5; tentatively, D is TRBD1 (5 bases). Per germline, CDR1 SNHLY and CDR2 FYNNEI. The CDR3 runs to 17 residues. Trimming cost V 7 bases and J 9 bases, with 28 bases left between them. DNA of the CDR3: TGTGCCAGCAAAGTAGATAATAGTGGGGCTTTCAGCGGGCCCCAGCATTTT. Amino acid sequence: CASKVDNSGAFSGPQHF.

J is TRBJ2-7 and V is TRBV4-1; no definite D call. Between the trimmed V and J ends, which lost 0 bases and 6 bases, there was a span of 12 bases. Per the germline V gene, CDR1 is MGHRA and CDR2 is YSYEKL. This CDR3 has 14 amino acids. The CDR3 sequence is CASSQDPLAGEQYF. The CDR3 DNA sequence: TGCGCCAGCAGCCAAGATCCCCTCGCAGGCGAGCAGTACTTC.

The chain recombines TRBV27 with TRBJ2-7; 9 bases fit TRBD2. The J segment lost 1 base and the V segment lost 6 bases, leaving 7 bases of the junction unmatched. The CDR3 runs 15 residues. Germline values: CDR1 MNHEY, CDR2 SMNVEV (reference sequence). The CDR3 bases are TGTGCCAGCAGAGGGCGGGAGGGGAGGTCCTACGAGCAGTACTTC. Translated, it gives CASRGREGRSYEQYF.

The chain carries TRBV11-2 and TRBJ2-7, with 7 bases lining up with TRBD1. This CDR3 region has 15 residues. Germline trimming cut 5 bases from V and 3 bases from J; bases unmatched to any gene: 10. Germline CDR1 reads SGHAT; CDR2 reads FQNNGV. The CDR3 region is CASSRTGTALYEQYF. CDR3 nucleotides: TGTGCCAGCAGCCGCACGGGGACAGCTCTCTACGAGCAGTACTTC.

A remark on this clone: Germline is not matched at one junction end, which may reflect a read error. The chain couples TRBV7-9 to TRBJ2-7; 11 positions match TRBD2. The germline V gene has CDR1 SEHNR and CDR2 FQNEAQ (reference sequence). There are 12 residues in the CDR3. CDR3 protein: CASSSGLAARDF. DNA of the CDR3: TGTGCCAGCAGCTCGGGACTAGCGGCTAGGGACTTC.